This T cell receptor beta chain was recorded in a study of blood T cell repertoires in COVID-19. Looking at the study overall: Italy, Spain and the United States were the sources of the convalescent and acute COVID-19 samples. PBMCs, B-cell-depleted T cells, or T cells provided the cDNA or gDNA that made up the material.

V lost 6 bases, J lost 4 bases, and 10 bases stayed unmatched. Looked up from germline, CDR1 is MNHEY and CDR2 is SMNVEV (reference sequence). The CDR3 runs 15 residues. In the study's own analysis: Researchers report that nucleated cell counts were estimated from reference gene primer amplification. Assay used: immunoSEQ multiplex PCR; TCRdb lists only in-frame clones, some missing. V and J calls and clone size are given by that table; D and trimming were obtained from the DNA. The sample holds 75,000 to 90,000 clones; about 90% are singletons and the top ten take 11%. This TCR was sampled from a man aged 80 or over with acute or convalescent COVID-19. Sequencing was carried out using peripheral blood. This sequence joins TRBV27 and TRBJ1-2; 8 bases are a match to TRBD1. CDR3 in DNA: TGTGCCAGCAGCGGCCCCGGGACAGGTATCTATGGCTACACCTTC. It specifies CASSGPGTGIYGYTF.